These 29 T cell receptor beta chains came from one sample sequenced in a study of T cell changes during pregnancy in multiple sclerosis (dated by TCRdb to between 2017 and 2020). Libraries were made using the immunoSEQ multiplex PCR assay. Not all clones reach the TCRdb copy of this immuneACCESS table, which keeps in-frame sequences only. Checked studies attribute under half of the gap to unresolved V genes and leave the rest unexplained. This sample lists tens of thousands of clones; 75% to 90% were detected once. Together, the top ten hold 0.38% of the sample. The sequenced sample was CD4+ T cells from peripheral blood mononuclear cells, obtained in the third trimester of pregnancy. These receptors originate from a female donor with multiple sclerosis, enrolled in a pregnancy study.

The V gene is TRBV2, the J gene TRBJ1-1; 8 nucleotides align to TRBD1. There are 15 residues in the CDR3. Germline V gene data show CDR1 as SNHLY and CDR2 as FYNNEI. With V trimmed by 7 bases and J by 7 bases, 14 bases remained unmatched. The CDR3 DNA is TGTGCCAGCAATCTTGCTCAGGGGGCAGGTGGTGAAGCTTTCTTT. Protein sequence: CASNLAQGAGGEAFF. Drawing the rest from reference TRBV2 and TRBJ1-1, the complete variable domain is EPEVTQTPSHQVTQMGQEVILRCVPISNHLYFYWYRQILGQKVEFLVSFYNNEISEKSEIFDDQFSVERPDGSNFTLKIRSTKLEDSAMYFCASNLAQGAGGEAFFGQGTRLTVV.

The V call is TRBV4-1, the J call TRBJ1-1; D might be TRBD1 (6 bases). The CDR3 totals 16 residues. Looked up from germline, CDR1 is MGHRA and CDR2 is YSYEKL. Trimming took 1 base from V and 4 from J, leaving 16 bases between them. CDR3 in DNA: TGCGCCAGCAGCCAAGCCACGATTACAGGGTCCACTGAAGCTTTCTTT. It yields the protein CASSQATITGSTEAFF.

The CDR3 bases are TGTGCCTCAGGACAGTCCTACGAGCAGTACTTC. It codes for CASGQSYEQYF. J is TRBJ2-5 and V is TRBV25-1; maybe TRBD1 (6 bases). The DNA end is more similar to TRBJ2-7, so the J call may be wrong. Germline V gene sequence: CDR1 MGHDK, CDR2 SYGVNS. This CDR3 comprises 11 residues.

This clone has just one count. The CDR3 region has the DNA TGTGCCAGCAGTGAACGGGGCTCTGGGGCCAACGTCCTGACTTTC. Translating it yields CASSERGSGANVLTF. The chain has TRBV6-1 and TRBJ2-6; D is possibly TRBD2 (5 bases). This CDR3 is 15 amino acids long. The germline CDR1 and CDR2 sequences are MNHNS and SASEGT. Trimming pared 2 bases from V and 0 bases from J, leaving 5 bases between.

The J gene is TRBJ1-1, the V gene TRBV19; TRBD1 agrees at 12 bases. The trim removed 3 bases at V and 0 bases at J, leaving 5 bases unmatched. CDR1 and CDR2 (germline): LNHDA, SQIVND (reference sequence). CDR3 length equals 17 residues. CDR3: CASSMGDRGLMNTEAFF. As DNA, the CDR3 is TGTGCCAGTAGTATGGGGGACAGGGGGCTTATGAACACTGAAGCTTTCTTT.

The chain employs TRBV4-3 and TRBJ2-3; the match to TRBD2 covers 8 bases. The length of the CDR3 is 17 residues. Germline V gene data show CDR1 as LGHNA and CDR2 as YSLEER. Trimming took 1 base from V and 0 from J; bases not matched to a gene: 6. CDR3 sequence (DNA): TGCGCCAGCAGCCAAGCCGGGGGGGCGGGAAGCACAGATACGCAGTATTTT. Residues: CASSQAGGAGSTDTQYF.

This chain links TRBV30 with TRBJ1-1; perhaps TRBD1 as D (6 bases). Germline CDR1 is GTSNPN and CDR2 is SVGIG (reference sequence). The CDR3 is made up of 16 amino acids. V was shortened by 0 bases and J by 4 bases, with 18 bases between the two germline ends. CDR3 DNA sequence: TGTGCCTGGAGTGTACGAAGGGGGTGGCGCGGCACTGAAGCTTTCTTT. Its translation: CAWSVRRGWRGTEAFF.

The CDR3 nucleotides are TGTGCCAGCAGCCAAGATGCGATAGCGGGAGTTTCGAATGAGCAGTTCTTC. This sequence encodes CASSQDAIAGVSNEQFF. The V and J genes are TRBV14 and TRBJ2-1, with 9 bases fitting TRBD2. Germline CDR1 SGHDN, CDR2 FVKESK. The CDR3 loop spans 17 amino acids. The V segment lost 0 bases and the J segment 7 bases; nucleotides outside the gene matches: 10.

The chain combines TRBV29-1 with TRBJ2-3; 7 nucleotides align to TRBD1. The junction had 18 bases not matched to a gene; V was cut back by 5 bases and J by 4 bases. There are 17 residues in the CDR3. Germline V lookup: CDR1 SQVTM, CDR2 ANQGSEA. CDR3 coding DNA: TGCAGCGTTTACGCGGGTGGCAGGGGGACGGTCGCAGATACGCAGTATTTT. As protein: CSVYAGGRGTVADTQYF.

This clone was detected once. This sequence joins TRBV5-1 and TRBJ2-1; TRBD1 might be the D (5 bases). The CDR3 consists of 13 residues. CDR1 is SGHRS, CDR2 YFSETQ, per germline. V was pared by 6 bases and J by 7 bases, with 14 bases between. The CDR3 loop is CASIPYRQNEQFF. In DNA form, the CDR3 reads TGCGCCAGCATCCCTTACAGACAGAATGAGCAGTTCTTC.

This chain uses TRBV30 with TRBJ1-1; 7 positions agree with TRBD1. The junction had 9 bases not matched to a gene; V was cut back by 8 bases and J by 6 bases. The CDR3 is 12 residues long. CDR1 and CDR2 from the germline V gene are GTSNPN and SVGIG (reference sequence). Here the CDR3 reads CAGHRGLPEAFF. Here the CDR3 DNA reads TGTGCCGGACACAGGGGCCTCCCTGAAGCTTTCTTT.

This sequence joins TRBV27 and TRBJ2-3, with TRBD1 matching over 8 bases. CDR1 and CDR2 (germline): MNHEY, SMNVEV (reference sequence). The ends lost 4 bases at V and 2 bases at J; junction bases unmatched: 8. The CDR3 sequence is 16 residues long. This CDR3 is CASSSLGQGYTDTQYF. DNA for the CDR3: TGTGCCAGCAGTTCCTTAGGACAGGGATACACAGATACGCAGTATTTT.

The chain is built from TRBV29-1 and TRBJ2-5; D not certain. CDR1 and CDR2 (germline): SQVTM, ANQGSEA. V was pared by 5 bases and J by 4 bases, with 11 bases between. This CDR3 contains 12 residues. CDR3 sequence (DNA): TGCAGCGTTCGGCAGCGATTAGAGACCCAGTACTTC. It codes for CSVRQRLETQYF.

The table lists this clone with a count of one. This CDR3 is also generated by other DNA sequences in the sample. The rearrangement links TRBV7-9 to TRBJ2-7; 7 bases line up with TRBD1. The length of the CDR3 is 12 residues. Germline CDR1 SEHNR, CDR2 FQNEAQ (reference sequence). J gave up 4 bases and V 9 bases, and 6 bases lay outside the gene matches. The CDR3: CASSRQGYEQYF. CDR3 DNA sequence: TGTGCCAGTAGCCGACAGGGTTACGAGCAGTACTTC.

The rearrangement links TRBV19 to TRBJ2-6; 9 bases align to TRBD1. CDR1 is LNHDA and CDR2 is SQIVND in the germline V gene (reference sequence). The CDR3 has 19 amino acids. J was trimmed by 4 bases and V by 3 bases; bases with no gene match: 13. The CDR3 loop is CASSIPPGQGVLGANVLTF. The DNA for the CDR3 is TGTGCCAGTAGTATCCCCCCGGGACAGGGTGTTCTAGGGGCCAACGTCCTGACTTTC. The full variable domain, its missing parts supplied by reference TRBV19 and TRBJ2-6, is DGGITQSPKYLFRKEGQNVTLSCEQNLNHDAMYWYRQDPGQGLRLIYYSQIVNDFQKGDIAEGYSVSREKKESFPLTVTSAQKNPTAFYLCASSIPPGQGVLGANVLTFGAGSRLTVL.

This CDR3 reads CATNYGTGATYGYTF. The CDR3 DNA sequence: TGTGCCACCAATTACGGGACAGGGGCTACCTATGGCTACACCTTC. V usage is TRBV19 and J usage is TRBJ1-2; 10 bases align to TRBD1. J gave up 4 bases and V 10 bases, and 12 bases lay outside the gene matches. The CDR3 spans 15 residues. From germline, CDR1 is LNHDA and CDR2 SQIVND (reference sequence).

The V call is TRBV5-1, the J call TRBJ1-5; maybe TRBD1 (6 bases). Germline assignment: CDR1 SGHRS and CDR2 YFSETQ. The CDR3 spans 15 residues. V dropped 1 base and J dropped 0 bases, with 8 bases sitting between them. The CDR3 coding sequence is TGCGCCAGCAGCTTGATGGACAGTAGCAATCAGCCCCAGCATTTT. Residues: CASSLMDSSNQPQHF.

The J gene is TRBJ2-1, the V gene TRBV5-1, with 8 bases fitting TRBD2. CDR1 and CDR2 from the germline V gene are SGHRS and YFSETQ. V was pared by 0 bases and J by 4 bases, with 6 bases of the junction left unmatched. This CDR3 has 16 residues. DNA for the CDR3: TGCGCCAGCAGCTTGGGCGGGGGGTCCCAATACAATGAGCAGTTCTTC. It encodes CASSLGGGSQYNEQFF.

This clone was observed a few times. The J gene is TRBJ1-2, the V gene TRBV7-2; D gene uncertain. Germline assignment: CDR1 SGHTA and CDR2 FQGNSA. With 1 base removed from V and 1 base from J, the gap between germline ends came to 7 bases. The CDR3 contains 14 residues. The DNA of the CDR3 is TGTGCCAGCAGCTTAGGGGCGGGTAACTATGGCTACACCTTC. Amino acids: CASSLGAGNYGYTF.

The rearrangement links TRBV7-2 to TRBJ1-2; tentatively, D is TRBD1 (6 bases). Per germline, CDR1 SGHTA and CDR2 FQGNSA. The CDR3 totals 16 residues. Trimming shortened V by 0 bases and J by 7 bases, and 18 bases separated the two germline ends. The CDR3 DNA reads TGTGCCAGCAGCTTAGCGCAGGTTGGGACAACCAGTGGCTACACCTTC. Translated: CASSLAQVGTTSGYTF.

V gene TRBV5-6 combines with J gene TRBJ2-5; 9 nucleotides line up with TRBD1. Per germline, CDR1 SGHDT and CDR2 YYEEEE. With V trimmed by 0 bases and J by 5 bases, 8 bases remained unmatched. The CDR3 spans 16 residues. The CDR3, as DNA: TGTGCCAGCAGCTTGGACGGTCGGACAGGGGTGGAGACCCAGTACTTC. The encoded protein is CASSLDGRTGVETQYF.

V gene TRBV7-9 combines with J gene TRBJ1-3; D remains unclear. Germline CDR1 SEHNR, CDR2 FQNEAQ (reference sequence). The CDR3 contains 15 residues. V was cut by 0 bases and J by 4 bases, with 10 bases left in between. The CDR3 coding sequence is TGTGCCAGCAGCTTAGCGCTACTAGGGGGAAACACCATATATTTT. Its translation is CASSLALLGGNTIYF. Complete variable domain (other parts from reference TRBV7-9 and TRBJ1-3): DTGVSQNPRHKITKRGQNVTFRCDPISEHNRLYWYRQTLGQGPEFLTYFQNEAQLEKSRLLSDRFSAERPKGSFSTLEIQRTEQGDSAMYLCASSLALLGGNTIYFGEGSWLTVV.

The chain uses TRBV6-5 and TRBJ1-2; maybe TRBD1 (5 bases). Trimming cost V 2 bases and J 4 bases, with 14 bases left between them. Looked up from germline, CDR1 is MNHEY and CDR2 is SVGAGI. This CDR3 region has 15 residues. The CDR3 DNA follows: TGTGCCAGCAGTTACACCTCAGGGAGGGTCTATGGCTACACCTTC. This gives the protein CASSYTSGRVYGYTF.

The CDR3 reads CASSLSEGTEAFF. The CDR3 nucleotides read TGTGCCAGCAGCTTAAGTGAGGGCACTGAAGCTTTCTTT. The chain couples TRBV7-2 to TRBJ1-1, with unresolved D. The V end lost 2 bases, the J end lost 4 bases, and 8 bases lay between the germline ends. The CDR3 spans 13 residues. The V gene's germline CDR1 is SGHTA and CDR2 FQGNSA.

V gene TRBV7-9 combines with J gene TRBJ1-4; perhaps TRBD1 as D (5 bases). The CDR3 totals 14 residues. V was trimmed by 5 bases and J by 5 bases, leaving 12 bases between them. Germline V gene sequence: CDR1 SEHNR, CDR2 FQNEAQ (reference sequence). CDR3 in amino acids: CASSPMGLNEKLFF. The CDR3 DNA is TGTGCCAGCAGCCCAATGGGGCTGAATGAAAAACTGTTTTTT.

The gene calls are TRBV19 and TRBJ2-3, with a weak D call TRBD1 (5 bases). The V end lost 6 bases, the J end lost 5 bases, and 9 bases lay between the germline ends. This CDR3 is built from 12 residues. Per germline, CDR1 LNHDA and CDR2 SQIVND (reference sequence). The chain's CDR3 is CASRGRVDTQYF. CDR3 nucleotide sequence: TGTGCCAGTAGGGGCAGGGTAGATACGCAGTATTTT.

V usage is TRBV6-6 and J usage is TRBJ1-2; no clear D gene. Germline CDR1 MNHNY, CDR2 SVGAGI (reference sequence). V was trimmed by 4 bases and J by 7 bases, leaving 10 bases between them. This CDR3 has 12 amino acids. CDR3 coding DNA: TGTGCCAGCAGTTTGCGGGTTCTTGGCTACACCTTC. It specifies CASSLRVLGYTF.

J is TRBJ2-7 and V is TRBV7-9; D is unresolved. Germline V CDR1 and CDR2: SEHNR, FQNEAQ (reference sequence). V was trimmed by 5 bases and J by 3 bases, leaving 5 bases between them. This CDR3 has 11 amino acids. The CDR3 sequence is CASSADYEQYF. The CDR3 nucleotides are TGTGCCAGCAGCGCGGACTACGAGCAGTACTTC.

The chain joins TRBV5-5 to TRBJ2-7; 14 bases line up with TRBD2. The length of the CDR3 is 16 residues. The germline V gene has CDR1 SGHKS and CDR2 YYEKEE (reference sequence). V dropped 4 bases and J dropped 3; count of bases not matched to a gene: 6. The DNA for the CDR3 is TGTGCCAGCAGCCCCCGACTAGCGGGAGGGGACTACGAGCAGTACTTC. Its translation: CASSPRLAGGDYEQYF.